These 17 T cell receptor beta chains share one sample of origin, sequenced in a study of cytomegalovirus exposure and HLA in healthy donors. Assay used: immunoSEQ multiplex PCR; TCRdb lists only in-frame clones, some missing. The data contain some 64,000 clones, nearly 98% of them singletons. The sample comprised PBMCs. All receptors derive from a woman aged 18-29 years in good health and CMV-seropositive.

The chain recombines TRBV27 with TRBJ1-1, with a weak D call TRBD1 (5 bases). Germline V gene lookup returns CDR1 MNHEY and CDR2 SMNVEV (reference sequence). The ends were cut back, 5 bases at V and 0 bases at J, with 10 bases in the middle. The CDR3 extends over 14 amino acids. CDR3: CASSPTDMNTEAFF. Here the CDR3 DNA reads TGTGCCAGCAGTCCGACAGACATGAACACTGAAGCTTTCTTT.

The chain has TRBV25-1 and TRBJ1-1, with TRBD1 matching over 8 bases. This CDR3 is built from 14 residues. The germline V gene has CDR1 MGHDK and CDR2 SYGVNS. Unmatched junction bases numbered 3, after V lost 4 bases and J lost 2 bases. The CDR3 DNA reads as TGTGCCAGCAGTGCGGACAGGGCCAACACTGAAGCTTTCTTT. It codes for CASSADRANTEAFF.

The chain combines TRBV28 with TRBJ2-1; the match to TRBD2 covers 12 bases. With 10 bases clipped from V and 7 bases from J, the junction kept 14 bases outside the gene matches. Germline V gene sequence: CDR1 MDHEN, CDR2 SYDVKM. This CDR3 region has 16 residues. The CDR3 DNA reads TGTGCCACCCAGAGAGGACTAGCGGGACTGGGGAATGAGCAGTTCTTC. Translating it yields CATQRGLAGLGNEQFF.

The chain has TRBV6-6 and TRBJ1-5, with a possible D match to TRBD1 (6 bases). The CDR3 is 13 amino acids. Trimming removed 4 bases from V and 4 bases from J, with 8 bases in between. Germline assignment: CDR1 MNHNY and CDR2 SVGAGI (reference sequence). CDR3 in DNA: TGTGCCAGCAGTTCGACAGGTAATCAGCCCCAGCATTTT. This gives the protein CASSSTGNQPQHF.

The V and J genes are TRBV19 and TRBJ2-5, with D unresolved. The CDR3 runs to 16 residues. The V end was cut by 3 bases, the J end by 2 bases, with 16 bases between. Germline CDR1 is LNHDA and CDR2 is SQIVND (reference sequence). This CDR3 is CASSMGQVPSQETQYF. CDR3 bases: TGTGCCAGTAGTATGGGCCAGGTCCCTTCACAAGAGACCCAGTACTTC.

V is TRBV6-6 and J is TRBJ1-3; possible D gene TRBD1, 5 bases. Germline loops: CDR1 MNHNY, CDR2 SVGAGI (reference sequence). The CDR3 has 15 residues. Trimming pared 4 bases from V and 0 bases from J, leaving 10 bases between. CDR3 nucleotide sequence: TGTGCCAGCAGTTTTAGACAGAGCTCTGGAAACACCATATATTTT. It translates to CASSFRQSSGNTIYF.

As DNA, the CDR3 is TGTGCCAGCAGTTCGACAGGTTCTAATGAAAAACTGTTTTTT. Its translation is CASSSTGSNEKLFF. V is TRBV28 and J is TRBJ1-4; the D gene is possibly TRBD1 (6 bases). Germline lookup yields CDR1 MDHEN and CDR2 SYDVKM. Trimming pared 4 bases from V and 3 bases from J, leaving 9 bases between. The CDR3 contains 14 residues.

This clone was recorded once. V usage is TRBV13 and J usage is TRBJ2-5; D might be TRBD2 (5 bases). This CDR3 comprises 13 residues. Germline CDR1 reads PRHDT; CDR2 reads FYEKMQ (reference sequence). Trimming removed 2 bases at V and 4 bases at J, with 8 bases between. The CDR3 bases are TGTGCCAGCAGCTTACGGGGTCCAGAGACCCAGTACTTC. This gives the protein CASSLRGPETQYF.

The chain combines TRBV6-5 with TRBJ1-1, with D uncertain. V was trimmed by 6 bases and J by 1 base, leaving 15 bases between them. Per the germline V gene, CDR1 is MNHEY and CDR2 is SVGAGI. This CDR3 comprises 15 residues. CDR3 region: CASRPLGMRNTEAFF. The CDR3 bases are TGTGCCAGCAGACCCTTGGGCATGAGGAACACTGAAGCTTTCTTT.

This rearrangement joins TRBV4-1 to TRBJ2-5, with 8 bases aligning to TRBD2. CDR3 length: 15 amino acids. V was pared by 1 base and J by 2 bases, with 3 bases of the junction left unmatched. CDR1 and CDR2 from the germline V gene are MGHRA and YSYEKL. The CDR3 coding sequence is TGCGCCAGCAGCCAAGTCACTAGCGGACAAGAGACCCAGTACTTC. It codes for CASSQVTSGQETQYF.

For the CDR3, the DNA is TGTGCCAGCAGCTTAGGCACCAGCTACGAGCAGTACTTC. Encoded protein: CASSLGTSYEQYF. The V call is TRBV11-2, the J call TRBJ2-7; the D is unclear. Between the trimmed V and J ends, which lost 1 base and 3 bases, there was a span of 7 bases. The CDR3 covers 13 residues. Germline assignment: CDR1 SGHAT and CDR2 FQNNGV.

Details on this clone: This same CDR3 is encoded by further DNA sequences in the sample. In nucleotides, the CDR3 is TGTGCCAGCAGTTTAGCGGGAGCGTACAATGAGCAGTTCTTC. Protein product: CASSLAGAYNEQFF. This chain links TRBV28 with TRBJ2-1, with 7 bases lining up with TRBD2. The length of the CDR3 is 14 residues. V was pared by 2 bases and J by 4 bases, with 2 bases of the junction left unmatched. Germline CDR1 and CDR2: MDHEN and SYDVKM.

This clone occurred once. The genes are TRBV15 and TRBJ2-1; 12 bases map to TRBD2. CDR1 and CDR2 (germline): LNHNV, YYDKDF (reference sequence). With V trimmed by 0 bases and J by 9 bases, 3 bases remained unmatched. The CDR3 runs to 15 residues. The CDR3 nucleotides are TGTGCCACCAGCAGAGAACTAGCGGGAGGCTCTGAGCAGTTCTTC. Its translation is CATSRELAGGSEQFF.

The chain links TRBV27 to TRBJ2-7; D unresolved. This CDR3 has 10 amino acids. CDR1 and CDR2 (germline): MNHEY, SMNVEV (reference sequence). Trimming took off 3 bases at V and 6 bases at J, with 3 bases between the two ends. CDR3 in DNA: TGTGCCAGCAGTTTGCGCGAGCAGTACTTC. It yields the protein CASSLREQYF.

The V call is TRBV9, the J call TRBJ1-4; D unclear. Trimming took off 1 base at V and 2 bases at J, with 12 bases between the two ends. The length of the CDR3 is 16 residues. Germline-derived CDR1 and CDR2 are SGDLS and YYNGEE. CDR3 sequence reads: CASSVRRGATNEKLFF. In nucleotides, the CDR3 is TGTGCCAGCAGCGTACGGAGAGGTGCGACTAATGAAAAACTGTTTTTT.

This sequence joins TRBV7-6 and TRBJ2-1; 15 positions match TRBD2. CDR1 is SGHVS, CDR2 FNYEAQ, per germline. Trimming cost V 5 bases and J 8 bases; bases outside gene matches: 13. The CDR3 sequence is 18 residues long. The CDR3 region is CASSPRTSGRAVVDEQFF. The CDR3 DNA follows: TGTGCCAGCAGCCCTAGGACTAGCGGGAGGGCCGTTGTCGATGAGCAGTTCTTC. Combining the CDR3 with reference TRBV7-6 and TRBJ2-1 gives the whole variable domain GAGVSQSPRYKVTKRGQDVALRCDPISGHVSLYWYRQALGQGPEFLTYFNYEAQQDKSGLPNDRFSAERPEGSISTLTIQRTEQRDSAMYRCASSPRTSGRAVVDEQFFGPGTRLTVL.

This chain connects TRBV28 to TRBJ2-7; TRBD1 is a possible D gene (6 bases). There are 14 residues in the CDR3. Trimming removed 5 bases from V and 4 bases from J, with 15 bases in between. Germline CDR1 and CDR2: MDHEN and SYDVKM. CDR3 sequence (DNA): TGTGCCAGCAGTCGAACAGGGAATCCTTACGAGCAGTACTTC. It specifies CASSRTGNPYEQYF.